Each of the 2 T cell receptor beta chains below was sequenced from the same sample in a study of early T cells in non-severe SARS-CoV-2 infection. TCRdb fed the 5' RACE reads into MiXCR, producing one record per CDR3 protein. The repertoire includes about 87,000 distinct CDR3 sequences, 12% to 15% of them detected once, and 5% to 7% sits in the top ten. The sequenced material came from whole blood. All receptors come from an adult who was a healthcare worker with PCR-confirmed SARS-CoV-2 infection or an uninfected control (not recorded which).

The chain is built from TRBV12-3 or TRBV12-4 and TRBJ1-4; 7 bases map to TRBD1. The junction had 3 bases not matched to a gene; V was cut back by 4 bases and J by 4 bases. The CDR3 extends over 14 amino acids. As DNA, the CDR3 is TGTGCCAGCAGTTGGACAGGAGTTAATGAAAAACTGTTTTTT. Translated, it gives CASSWTGVNEKLFF.

This rearrangement joins TRBV5-5 to TRBJ1-6, with 7 bases matching TRBD1. Germline CDR1 and CDR2: SGHKS and YYEKEE (reference sequence). The V and J ends lost 0 bases and 5 bases, in that order; junction bases with no gene match: 5. The CDR3 extends over 16 amino acids. The CDR3 loop reads CASSLGQGEDNSPLHF. CDR3 in DNA: TGTGCCAGCAGCTTGGGGCAGGGGGAAGATAATTCACCCCTCCACTTT.